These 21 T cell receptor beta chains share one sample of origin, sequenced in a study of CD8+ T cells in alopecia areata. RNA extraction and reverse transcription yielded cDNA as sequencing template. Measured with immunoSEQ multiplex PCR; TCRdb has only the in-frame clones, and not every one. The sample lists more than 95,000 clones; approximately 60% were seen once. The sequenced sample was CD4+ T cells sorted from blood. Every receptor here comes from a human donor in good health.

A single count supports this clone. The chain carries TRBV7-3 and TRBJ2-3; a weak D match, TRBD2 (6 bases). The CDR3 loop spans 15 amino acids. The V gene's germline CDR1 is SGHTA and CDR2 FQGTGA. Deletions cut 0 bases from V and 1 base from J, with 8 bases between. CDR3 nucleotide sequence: TGTGCCAGCAGCTTAACCGGGGAGGGCACAGATACGCAGTATTTT. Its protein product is CASSLTGEGTDTQYF.

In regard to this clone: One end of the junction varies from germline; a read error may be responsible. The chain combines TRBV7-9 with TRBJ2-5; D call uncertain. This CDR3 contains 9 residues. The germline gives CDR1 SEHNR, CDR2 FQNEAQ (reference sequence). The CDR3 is CASSLARNF. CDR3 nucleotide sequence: TGTGCCAGCAGCTTAGCGAGGAACTTC.

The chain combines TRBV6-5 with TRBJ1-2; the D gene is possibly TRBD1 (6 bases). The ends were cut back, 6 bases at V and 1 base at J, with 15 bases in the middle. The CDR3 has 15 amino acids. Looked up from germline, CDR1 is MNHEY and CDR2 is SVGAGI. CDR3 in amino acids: CASRLTGRFNYGYTF. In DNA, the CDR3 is TGTGCCAGCAGATTAACAGGGAGATTTAACTATGGCTACACCTTC.

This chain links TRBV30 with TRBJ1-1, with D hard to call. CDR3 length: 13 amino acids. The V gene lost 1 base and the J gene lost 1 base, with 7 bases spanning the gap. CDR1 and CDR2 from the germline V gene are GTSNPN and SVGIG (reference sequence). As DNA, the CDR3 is TGTGCCTGGAGTGAACAGACGAACACTGAAGCTTTCTTT. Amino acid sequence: CAWSEQTNTEAFF.

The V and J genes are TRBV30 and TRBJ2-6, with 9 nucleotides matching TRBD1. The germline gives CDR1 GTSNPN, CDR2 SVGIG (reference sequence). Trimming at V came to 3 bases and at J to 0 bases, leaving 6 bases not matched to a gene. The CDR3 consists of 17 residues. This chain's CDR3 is CAWRGTGISSGANVLTF. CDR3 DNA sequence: TGTGCCTGGAGGGGGACAGGGATTTCCTCTGGGGCCAACGTCCTGACTTTC.

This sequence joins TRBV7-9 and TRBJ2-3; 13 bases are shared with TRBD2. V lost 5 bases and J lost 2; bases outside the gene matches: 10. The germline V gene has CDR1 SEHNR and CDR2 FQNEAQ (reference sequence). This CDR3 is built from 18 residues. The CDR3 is CASSIGTSGARDTDTQYF. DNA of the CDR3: TGTGCCAGCAGCATCGGGACTAGCGGGGCGCGCGACACAGATACGCAGTATTTT.

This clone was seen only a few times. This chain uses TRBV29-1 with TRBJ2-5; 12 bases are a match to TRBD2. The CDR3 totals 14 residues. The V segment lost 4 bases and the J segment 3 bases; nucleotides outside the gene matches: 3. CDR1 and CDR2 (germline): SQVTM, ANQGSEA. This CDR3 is CSVVASGGEETQYF. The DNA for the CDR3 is TGCAGCGTTGTGGCTAGCGGGGGGGAAGAGACCCAGTACTTC.

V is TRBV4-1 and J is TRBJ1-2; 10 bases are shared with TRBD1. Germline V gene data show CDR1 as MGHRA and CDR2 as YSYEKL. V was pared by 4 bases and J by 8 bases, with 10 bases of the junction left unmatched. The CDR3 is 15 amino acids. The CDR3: CASSPLWTGGRGYTF. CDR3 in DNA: TGCGCCAGCAGCCCACTTTGGACAGGGGGTAGAGGCTACACCTTC.

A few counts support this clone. The CDR3 DNA is TGCAGCGTTGCAGGCGAAAGAGGCGAGCAGTACTTC. It specifies CSVAGERGEQYF. The V call is TRBV29-1, the J call TRBJ2-7; D is undetermined. In germline, CDR1 is SQVTM, CDR2 ANQGSEA. Trimming shortened V by 4 bases and J by 6 bases, and 13 bases separated the two germline ends. The CDR3 contains 12 residues.

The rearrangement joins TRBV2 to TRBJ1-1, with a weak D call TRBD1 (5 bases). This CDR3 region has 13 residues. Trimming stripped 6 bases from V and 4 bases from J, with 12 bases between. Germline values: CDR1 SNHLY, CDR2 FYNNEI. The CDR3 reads CASSRGGLTEAFF. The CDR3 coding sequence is TGTGCCAGCAGCCGGGGGGGTCTCACTGAAGCTTTCTTT.

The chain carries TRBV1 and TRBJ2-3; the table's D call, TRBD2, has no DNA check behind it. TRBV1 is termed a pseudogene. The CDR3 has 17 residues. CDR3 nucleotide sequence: TGCACTAATGAAGGACTAGCGGGGGGAGCCCCCACAGATACGCAGTATTTT. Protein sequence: CTNEGLAGGAPTDTQYF.

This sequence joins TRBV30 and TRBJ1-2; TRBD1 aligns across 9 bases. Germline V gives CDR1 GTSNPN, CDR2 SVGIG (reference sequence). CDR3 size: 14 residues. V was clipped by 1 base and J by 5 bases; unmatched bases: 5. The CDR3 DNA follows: TGTGCCTGGAGTGAAGGGACAGGGATTTATGGCTACACCTTC. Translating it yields CAWSEGTGIYGYTF.

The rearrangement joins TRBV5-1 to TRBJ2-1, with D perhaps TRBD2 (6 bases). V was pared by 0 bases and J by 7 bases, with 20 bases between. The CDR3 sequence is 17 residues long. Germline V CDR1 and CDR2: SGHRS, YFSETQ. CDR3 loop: CASSLAARGSSRNEQFF. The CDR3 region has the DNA TGCGCCAGCAGCTTGGCCGCGCGGGGCTCGAGCAGGAATGAGCAGTTCTTC.

Written as DNA, the CDR3 is TGTGCCTGGAGTCAGGGGCAGTGGGGCTACACCTTC. This codes for CAWSQGQWGYTF. The chain uses TRBV30 and TRBJ1-2; maybe TRBD1 (6 bases). Germline assignment: CDR1 GTSNPN and CDR2 SVGIG (reference sequence). This CDR3 comprises 12 residues. V lost 2 bases, J lost 8 bases, and 12 bases lay in between.

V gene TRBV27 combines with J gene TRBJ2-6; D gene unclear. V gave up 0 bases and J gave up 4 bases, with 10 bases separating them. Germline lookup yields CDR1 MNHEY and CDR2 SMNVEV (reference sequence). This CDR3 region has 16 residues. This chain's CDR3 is CASSLSGGTGANVLTF. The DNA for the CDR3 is TGTGCCAGCAGTTTATCAGGTGGTACCGGGGCCAACGTCCTGACTTTC.

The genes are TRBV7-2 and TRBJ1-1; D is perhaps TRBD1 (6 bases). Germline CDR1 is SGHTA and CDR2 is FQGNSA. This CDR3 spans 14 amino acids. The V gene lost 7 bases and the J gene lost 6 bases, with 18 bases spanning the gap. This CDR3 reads CASNAFRGGPEAFF. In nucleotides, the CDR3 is TGTGCCAGCAACGCCTTCAGGGGAGGGCCTGAAGCTTTCTTT.

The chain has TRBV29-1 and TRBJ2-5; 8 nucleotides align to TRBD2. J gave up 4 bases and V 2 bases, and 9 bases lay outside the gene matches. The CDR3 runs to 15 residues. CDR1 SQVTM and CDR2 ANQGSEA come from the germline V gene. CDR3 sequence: CSVEIQRGLRETQYF. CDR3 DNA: TGCAGCGTTGAAATCCAGCGGGGGCTTAGAGAGACCCAGTACTTC.

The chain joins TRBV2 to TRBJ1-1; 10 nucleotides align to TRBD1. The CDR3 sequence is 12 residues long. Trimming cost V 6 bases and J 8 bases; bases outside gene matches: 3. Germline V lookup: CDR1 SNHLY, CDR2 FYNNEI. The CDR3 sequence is CASRGQGMEAFF. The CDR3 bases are TGTGCCAGCAGGGGACAGGGGATGGAAGCTTTCTTT.

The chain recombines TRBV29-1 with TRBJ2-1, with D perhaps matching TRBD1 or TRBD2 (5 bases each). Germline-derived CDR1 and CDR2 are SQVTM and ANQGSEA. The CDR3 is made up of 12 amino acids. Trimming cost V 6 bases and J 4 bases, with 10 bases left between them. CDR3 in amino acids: CSVSWGYNEQFF. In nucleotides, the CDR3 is TGCAGCGTATCCTGGGGGTACAATGAGCAGTTCTTC.

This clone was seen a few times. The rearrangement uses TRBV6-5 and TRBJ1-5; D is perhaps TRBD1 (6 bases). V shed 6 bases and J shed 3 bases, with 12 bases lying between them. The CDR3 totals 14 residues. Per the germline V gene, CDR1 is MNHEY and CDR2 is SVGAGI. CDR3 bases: TGTGCCAGCAGCGCAACAGGGAACAATCAGCCCCAGCATTTT. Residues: CASSATGNNQPQHF.

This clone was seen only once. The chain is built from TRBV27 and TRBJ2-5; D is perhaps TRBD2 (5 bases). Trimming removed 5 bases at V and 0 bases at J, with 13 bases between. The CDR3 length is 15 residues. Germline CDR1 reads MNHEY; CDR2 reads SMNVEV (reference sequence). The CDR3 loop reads CASSPSGSDQETQYF. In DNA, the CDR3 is TGTGCCAGCAGTCCCTCGGGGAGCGACCAAGAGACCCAGTACTTC.